These 29 T cell receptor beta chains were all obtained from the same sample, sequenced in a study of blood T cell repertoires in COVID-19. Some clones are missing from TCRdb's copy, which holds only in-frame ones; the method was immunoSEQ multiplex PCR. The table includes around 210,000 clones, around 81% detected once. The material sequenced was peripheral blood. The receptors come from a woman aged 70-85 years with acute or convalescent COVID-19.

The chain links TRBV6-5 to TRBJ1-1; maybe TRBD1 (6 bases). From germline, CDR1 is MNHEY and CDR2 SVGAGI. The CDR3 spans 15 residues. Trimming shortened V by 2 bases and J by 3 bases, and 13 bases separated the two germline ends. The CDR3, as DNA: TGTGCCAGCAGTTACGCTCGCAGGGGCGACACTGAAGCTTTCTTT. Encoded protein: CASSYARRGDTEAFF.

The chain uses TRBV2 and TRBJ1-1; D might be TRBD1 (5 bases). The germline V and J ends were trimmed by 7 bases and 0 bases, with 9 bases remaining between them. The CDR3 length is 13 residues. Germline V gene sequence: CDR1 SNHLY, CDR2 FYNNEI. The CDR3 bases are TGTGCCAGCATGACAGAGATGAACACTGAAGCTTTCTTT. Protein: CASMTEMNTEAFF. The full variable domain, rest sourced from reference TRBV2 and TRBJ1-1, is EPEVTQTPSHQVTQMGQEVILRCVPISNHLYFYWYRQILGQKVEFLVSFYNNEISEKSEIFDDQFSVERPDGSNFTLKIRSTKLEDSAMYFCASMTEMNTEAFFGQGTRLTVV.

The chain employs TRBV7-9 and TRBJ2-3; possibly TRBD1 for D (5 bases). CDR1 is SEHNR, CDR2 FQNEAQ, per germline (reference sequence). Trimming took 7 bases from V and 1 from J, leaving 15 bases between them. The CDR3 is 15 residues long. As DNA, the CDR3 is TGTGCCAGCACCAAAAACAGGATGGGCACAGATACGCAGTATTTT. This encodes CASTKNRMGTDTQYF. The variable domain in full, completed from reference TRBV7-9 and TRBJ2-3, reads DTGVSQNPRHKITKRGQNVTFRCDPISEHNRLYWYRQTLGQGPEFLTYFQNEAQLEKSRLLSDRFSAERPKGSFSTLEIQRTEQGDSAMYLCASTKNRMGTDTQYFGPGTRLTVL.

V and J are TRBV18 and TRBJ1-5; 9 bases are shared with TRBD1. CDR3 length equals 15 residues. J gave up 7 bases and V 6 bases, and 10 bases lay outside the gene matches. Germline V gene sequence: CDR1 KGHSH, CDR2 LQKENI. The CDR3 spells CASSEGQGGIQPQHF. DNA for the CDR3: TGTGCCAGCTCCGAGGGACAGGGTGGCATCCAGCCCCAGCATTTT.

The genes are TRBV28 and TRBJ1-2; TRBD1 matches at 8 bases. The V gene end was trimmed by 2 bases and the J gene end by 6 bases; junction bases not matched to a gene: 8. Germline V gene lookup returns CDR1 MDHEN and CDR2 SYDVKM. This CDR3 spans 15 amino acids. The CDR3, as DNA: TGTGCCAGCAGTTTAGTGGAGTTGGACAGGGATGGCTACACCTTC. This codes for CASSLVELDRDGYTF.

The rearrangement links TRBV6-5 to TRBJ2-7; no reliable D call. CDR1 is MNHEY, CDR2 SVGAGI, per germline. This CDR3 has 13 residues. With 7 bases removed from V and 1 base from J, the gap between germline ends came to 11 bases. The CDR3 sequence: CASTPLVSYEQYF. CDR3 nucleotides: TGTGCCAGCACCCCACTCGTTTCCTACGAGCAGTACTTC.

The chain has TRBV5-1 and TRBJ2-2, with D perhaps TRBD2 (6 bases). The length of the CDR3 is 15 residues. Trimming took 0 bases from V and 5 from J, leaving 11 bases between them. From germline, CDR1 is SGHRS and CDR2 YFSETQ. The CDR3 region has the DNA TGCGCCAGCAGCTTGGCCGTCGGGGGAACCGGGGAGCTGTTTTTT. It encodes CASSLAVGGTGELFF.

Points on this clone: Within the sample, other DNA sequences also encode this same CDR3. This chain joins TRBV28 and TRBJ1-2; 7 bases match TRBD1. The germline gives CDR1 MDHEN, CDR2 SYDVKM. There are 13 residues in the CDR3. Losses at the gene ends were 2 bases for V and 5 bases for J; bases not matched to a gene: 2. This chain's CDR3 is CASSLTGEYGYTF. The CDR3 bases are TGTGCCAGCAGTTTAACAGGGGAGTATGGCTACACCTTC.

This rearrangement joins TRBV5-1 to TRBJ2-5; D is possibly TRBD1 (5 bases). The CDR3 runs to 14 residues. V lost 3 bases, J lost 2 bases, and 11 bases lay in between. Looked up from germline, CDR1 is SGHRS and CDR2 is YFSETQ. The CDR3 DNA follows: TGCGCCAGCAGCTACTCAGGGTCACAAGAGACCCAGTACTTC. It specifies CASSYSGSQETQYF.

This clone appeared a few times. V is TRBV18 and J is TRBJ1-1; TRBD1 might be the D (5 bases). There are 18 residues in the CDR3. CDR1 and CDR2 (germline): KGHSH, LQKENI. Trimming removed 1 base at V and 1 base at J, with 19 bases between. This chain's CDR3 is CASSPLMPGAGGNTEAFF. CDR3 bases: TGTGCCAGCTCACCACTCATGCCTGGGGCGGGGGGGAACACTGAAGCTTTCTTT.

In nucleotides, the CDR3 is TGCGCCAGCAGTGAGTCGGGGAGGCCCGGCGCTGAGCAGTTCTTC. It yields the protein CASSESGRPGAEQFF. V gene TRBV10-2 combines with J gene TRBJ2-1; the D gene is possibly TRBD2 (6 bases). This CDR3 has 15 amino acids. The ends were cut back, 0 bases at V and 9 bases at J, with 15 bases in the middle. Germline CDR1 reads WSHSY; CDR2 reads SAAADI.

The rearrangement uses TRBV5-1 and TRBJ1-6; 7 bases match TRBD1. The CDR3 covers 15 residues. Germline CDR1 is SGHRS and CDR2 is YFSETQ. Germline trimming cut 7 bases from V and 8 bases from J; bases unmatched to any gene: 12. CDR3 nucleotide sequence: TGCGCCAGCGCCCCGTTGATAGGGGGCGATTCACCCCTCCACTTT. It is translated as CASAPLIGGDSPLHF.

V is TRBV27 and J is TRBJ2-7; D is possibly TRBD2 (5 bases). The V end lost 3 bases, the J end lost 6 bases, and 12 bases lay between the germline ends. CDR3 size: 13 residues. From germline, CDR1 is MNHEY and CDR2 SMNVEV (reference sequence). The CDR3 sequence is CASSFGLAAEQYF. CDR3 DNA: TGTGCCAGCAGTTTTGGGCTAGCCGCCGAGCAGTACTTC.

The chain joins TRBV6-5 to TRBJ1-5, with D maybe TRBD1 (5 bases). V dropped 11 bases and J dropped 7 bases, with 15 bases sitting between them. The germline CDR1 and CDR2 sequences are MNHEY and SVGAGI. CDR3 size: 12 residues. The CDR3 spells CAGGGANQPQHF. The CDR3 nucleotides read TGTGCCGGGGGAGGGGCGAACCAGCCCCAGCATTTT.

In this sample, this clone turned up a few times. The CDR3 nucleotides read TGTGCCAGTAGTACTACAGGGGGCGCGGGTGAAGCTTTCTTT. Translation gives CASSTTGGAGEAFF. The chain recombines TRBV19 with TRBJ1-1; TRBD1 aligns across 9 bases. The CDR3 runs 14 residues. After removal of 4 bases from V and 7 bases from J, the junction contained 7 bases not matched to a gene. Germline V lookup: CDR1 LNHDA, CDR2 SQIVND (reference sequence).

The V call is TRBV19, the J call TRBJ2-7, with D perhaps matching TRBD2 (5 bases). Germline CDR1 LNHDA, CDR2 SQIVND (reference sequence). The CDR3 sequence is 13 residues long. Trimming shortened V by 0 bases and J by 6 bases, and 9 bases separated the two germline ends. In nucleotides, the CDR3 is TGTGCCAGTAGTATAGATCAACGGGGCGAGCAGTACTTC. Translating it yields CASSIDQRGEQYF. Full variable domain (outside the CDR3, taken from reference TRBV19 and TRBJ2-7): DGGITQSPKYLFRKEGQNVTLSCEQNLNHDAMYWYRQDPGQGLRLIYYSQIVNDFQKGDIAEGYSVSREKKESFPLTVTSAQKNPTAFYLCASSIDQRGEQYFGPGTRLTVT.

The rearrangement links TRBV28 to TRBJ1-2, with D maybe TRBD1 (6 bases). Trimming shortened V by 6 bases and J by 4 bases, and 9 bases separated the two germline ends. The CDR3 covers 12 residues. Germline loops: CDR1 MDHEN, CDR2 SYDVKM. The CDR3 sequence is CASSGTIYGYTF. The CDR3 DNA reads as TGTGCCAGCAGCGGGACAATCTATGGCTACACCTTC.

The CDR3 sequence: CASSVVTDTEAFF. CDR3 DNA: TGTGCCAGCAGCGTAGTTACAGACACTGAAGCTTTCTTT. The rearrangement links TRBV9 to TRBJ1-1; D unclear. CDR1 is SGDLS, CDR2 YYNGEE, per germline. Trimming took off 0 bases at V and 3 bases at J, with 6 bases between the two ends. This CDR3 contains 13 residues.

This chain uses TRBV9 with TRBJ2-3; 8 bases line up with TRBD2. This CDR3 spans 16 amino acids. The V gene's germline CDR1 is SGDLS and CDR2 YYNGEE. V was clipped by 4 bases and J by 7 bases; unmatched bases: 14. The CDR3 DNA reads TGTGCCAGCAGCCCGCGGTTGGGCGGGAGGCTTCATACGCAGTATTTT. Translation: CASSPRLGGRLHTQYF. The entire variable domain, with the rest obtained from reference TRBV9 and TRBJ2-3, is as follows: DSGVTQTPKHLITATGQRVTLRCSPRSGDLSVYWYQQSLDQGLQFLIQYYNGEERAKGNILERFSAQQFPDLHSELNLSSLELGDSALYFCASSPRLGGRLHTQYFGPGTRLTVL.

This clone was detected only a few times. The chain employs TRBV2 and TRBJ2-5; TRBD1 is a possible D gene (6 bases). CDR1 SNHLY and CDR2 FYNNEI come from the germline V gene. V lost 5 bases and J lost 7, with 20 bases in between. There are 15 residues in the CDR3. This CDR3 reads CASSSQASGAGTQYF. The CDR3 coding sequence is TGTGCCAGCAGTTCACAAGCCTCAGGGGCCGGGACCCAGTACTTC.

The V gene is TRBV2, the J gene TRBJ2-7, with D possibly matching TRBD1 (6 bases). CDR3 length: 14 residues. Germline lookup yields CDR1 SNHLY and CDR2 FYNNEI. Between the trimmed V and J ends, which lost 4 bases and 7 bases, there was a span of 17 bases. As DNA, the CDR3 is TGTGCCAGCAGTGGAACAGGGAACCCCCGGGAGCAGTACTTC. Translating gives CASSGTGNPREQYF.

The chain has TRBV10-3 and TRBJ1-4; 8 bases align to TRBD1. V was pared by 10 bases and J by 4 bases, with 11 bases of the junction left unmatched. Germline CDR1 and CDR2: ENHRY and SYGVKD. This CDR3 comprises 15 residues. The chain's CDR3 is CATALGTGLNEKLFF. CDR3 in DNA: TGTGCCACCGCGCTGGGGACAGGCCTTAATGAAAAACTGTTTTTT.

The gene calls are TRBV29-1 and TRBJ2-1, with D maybe TRBD2 (5 bases). The germline gives CDR1 SQVTM, CDR2 ANQGSEA. Deletions cut 4 bases from V and 0 bases from J, with 10 bases between. The CDR3 sequence is 14 residues long. The DNA for the CDR3 is TGCAGCGTTGTTGAGCGGAGCTCCTACAATGAGCAGTTCTTC. Amino acid sequence: CSVVERSSYNEQFF.

In this sample, this clone turned up a few times. This same CDR3 is encoded by further DNA sequences in the sample. The chain couples TRBV19 to TRBJ2-7, with D possibly being TRBD1 (5 bases). Trimming stripped 4 bases from V and 4 bases from J, with 5 bases between. Germline CDR1 reads LNHDA; CDR2 reads SQIVND (reference sequence). The CDR3 runs 11 residues. This CDR3 reads CASSTGYEQYF. DNA for the CDR3: TGTGCCAGTAGTACAGGGTACGAGCAGTACTTC.

The V call is TRBV28, the J call TRBJ1-1; tentatively, D is TRBD1 (5 bases). The germline gives CDR1 MDHEN, CDR2 SYDVKM. Trimming removed 5 bases from V and 1 base from J, with 8 bases in between. The CDR3 covers 13 residues. CDR3 region: CASSKTGNTEAFF. CDR3 nucleotides: TGTGCCAGCAGTAAAACAGGGAACACTGAAGCTTTCTTT.

Note on this clone: Sequence at one end of the junction differs from germline and may be a read error. The J gene is TRBJ1-3, the V gene TRBV6-5; 7 bases are a match to TRBD1. Germline loops: CDR1 MNHEY, CDR2 SVGAGI. This CDR3 is 16 amino acids long. The CDR3 DNA reads TGTGCCAGCAGATACTCGGGACAGCTCTCTGGAAACACCATATATTTT. It codes for CASRYSGQLSGNTIYF.

This chain connects TRBV27 to TRBJ2-3; weak D call: TRBD2 (5 bases). Trimming took off 2 bases at V and 1 base at J, with 10 bases between the two ends. In germline, CDR1 is MNHEY, CDR2 SMNVEV (reference sequence). CDR3 length equals 15 residues. The CDR3 spells CASSLRARGTDTQYF. The CDR3 DNA reads TGTGCCAGCAGTTTAAGAGCGAGGGGCACAGATACGCAGTATTTT.

The gene calls are TRBV28 and TRBJ2-3; maybe TRBD2 (5 bases). Per the germline V gene, CDR1 is MDHEN and CDR2 is SYDVKM. This CDR3 is 15 amino acids long. The germline V and J ends were trimmed by 4 bases and 0 bases, with 11 bases remaining between them. The chain's CDR3 is CASSYERPSTDTQYF. The CDR3, as DNA: TGTGCCAGCAGTTATGAGCGGCCTAGCACAGATACGCAGTATTTT.

V usage is TRBV5-6 and J usage is TRBJ2-7, with 9 positions matching TRBD1. Germline assignment: CDR1 SGHDT and CDR2 YYEEEE. Trimming removed 4 bases from V and 7 bases from J; junction bases left unmatched: 9. The CDR3 runs to 14 residues. The CDR3 spells CASSGTGRSREQYF. CDR3 coding DNA: TGTGCCAGCAGCGGGACAGGGCGATCTCGGGAGCAGTACTTC.